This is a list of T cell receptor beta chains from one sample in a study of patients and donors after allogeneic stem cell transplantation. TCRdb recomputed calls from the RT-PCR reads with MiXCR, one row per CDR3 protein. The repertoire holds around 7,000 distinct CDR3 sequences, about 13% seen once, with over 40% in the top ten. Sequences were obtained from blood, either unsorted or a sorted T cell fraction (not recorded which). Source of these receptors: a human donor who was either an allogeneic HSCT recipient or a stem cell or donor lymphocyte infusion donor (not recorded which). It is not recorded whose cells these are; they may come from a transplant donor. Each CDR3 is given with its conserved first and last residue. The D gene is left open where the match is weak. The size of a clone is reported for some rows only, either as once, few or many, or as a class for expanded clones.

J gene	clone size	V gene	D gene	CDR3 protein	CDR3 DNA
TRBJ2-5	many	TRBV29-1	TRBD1	CSVEDLPRGRPETQYF	TGCAGCGTTGAAGACCTACCCAGGGGGCGCCCAGAGACCCAGTACTTC
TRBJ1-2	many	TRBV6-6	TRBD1	CASSPTARDRSYGYTF	TGTGCCAGCAGCCCCACGGCTAGGGACAGGAGCTATGGCTACACCTTC
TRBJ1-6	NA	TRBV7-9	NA	CASSLPTYPLHF	TGTGCCAGCAGCCTTCCGACTTATCCCCTCCACTTT
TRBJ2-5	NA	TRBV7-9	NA	CASSVSGQETQYF	TGTGCCAGCAGCGTTAGCGGCCAAGAGACCCAGTACTTC
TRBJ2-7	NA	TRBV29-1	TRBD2	CSVSLAGDEQYF	TGCAGCGTGAGCCTGGCGGGGGACGAGCAGTACTTC
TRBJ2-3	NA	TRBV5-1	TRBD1	CASSTGQVRADTQYF	TGCGCCAGCAGCACCGGACAGGTTCGTGCAGATACGCAGTATTTT
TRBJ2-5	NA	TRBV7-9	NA	CASSLLQETQYF	TGTGCCAGCAGCCTTCTCCAAGAGACCCAGTACTTC
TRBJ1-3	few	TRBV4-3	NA	CASSQRDLSGNTIYF	TGCGCCAGCAGCCAGCGGGACCTCTCTGGAAACACCATATATTTT
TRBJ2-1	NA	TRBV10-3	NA	CAIADLSGDEQFF	TGTGCCATCGCAGATTTATCGGGGGATGAGCAGTTCTTC
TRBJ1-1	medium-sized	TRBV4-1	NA	CASSQVVMNTEAFF	TGCGCCAGCAGCCAAGTGGTCATGAACACTGAAGCTTTCTTT
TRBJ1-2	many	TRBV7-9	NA	CASSFGGYYGYTF	TGTGCCAGCAGCTTTGGGGGATACTATGGCTACACCTTC
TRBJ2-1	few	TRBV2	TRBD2	CASSRLAGDYNEQFF	TGTGCCAGCAGTAGACTAGCGGGAGACTACAATGAGCAGTTCTTC
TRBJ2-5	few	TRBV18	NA	CASSPPMAGQETQYF	TGTGCCAGCTCACCACCAATGGCAGGACAAGAGACCCAGTACTTC
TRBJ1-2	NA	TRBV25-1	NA	CASSESGRYYGYTF	TGTGCCAGCAGTGAATCGGGACGGTACTATGGCTACACCTTC
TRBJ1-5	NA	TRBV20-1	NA	CSASQTGRFQHF	TGCAGTGCTAGCCAAACAGGGCGATTTCAGCATTTT
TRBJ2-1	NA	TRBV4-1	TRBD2	CASSQETSGSYNEQFF	TGCGCCAGCAGCCAGGAGACTAGCGGGTCCTACAATGAGCAGTTCTTC
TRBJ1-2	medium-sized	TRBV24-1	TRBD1	CATSAPGQGKYGYTF	TGTGCCACCAGTGCCCCGGGACAGGGAAAGTATGGCTACACCTTC
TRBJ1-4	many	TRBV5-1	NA	CASSPGGTNEKLFF	TGCGCCAGCAGCCCGGGAGGAACTAATGAAAAACTGTTTTTT
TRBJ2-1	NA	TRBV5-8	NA	CASSLWQGGDNEQFF	TGTGCCAGCAGCTTGTGGCAGGGGGGGGACAATGAGCAGTTCTTC
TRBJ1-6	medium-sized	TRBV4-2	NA	CASSQDPTSYNSPLHF	TGTGCCAGCAGCCAAGATCCTACTAGCTATAATTCACCCCTCCACTTT
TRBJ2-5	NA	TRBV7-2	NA	CASSLVVRETQYF	TGTGCCAGCAGCTTAGTGGTCCGGGAGACCCAGTACTTC
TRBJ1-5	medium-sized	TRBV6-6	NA	CASSLGDDSNQPQHF	TGTGCCAGCAGTTTGGGGGACGATAGCAATCAGCCCCAGCATTTT
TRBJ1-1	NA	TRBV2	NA	CASSEGRDTEAFF	TGTGCCAGCAGTGAAGGCAGGGACACTGAAGCTTTCTTT
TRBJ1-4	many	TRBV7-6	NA	CASSPMTGPNEKLFF	TGTGCCAGCAGCCCCATGACTGGACCGAACGAAAAACTGTTTTTT
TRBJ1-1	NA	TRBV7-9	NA	CASSLNRNTEAFF	TGTGCCAGCAGCTTGAATCGCAACACTGAAGCTTTCTTT